One and the same sample provided the 16 T cell receptor beta chains below, sequenced in a study of blood T cell repertoires in COVID-19. Assay used: immunoSEQ multiplex PCR; TCRdb lists only in-frame clones, some missing. This sample has approximately 130,000 clones, with approximately 80% found just once. What was sequenced was peripheral blood. Receptors originate from a man older than 75 with acute or convalescent COVID-19.

V gene TRBV2 combines with J gene TRBJ1-5; D is unclear. CDR1 and CDR2 from the germline V gene are SNHLY and FYNNEI. The CDR3 covers 13 residues. Trimming removed 4 bases at V and 1 base at J, with 5 bases between. CDR3 residues: CASSAVSNQPQHF. In DNA form, the CDR3 reads TGTGCCAGCAGTGCAGTAAGCAATCAGCCCCAGCATTTT.

This chain uses TRBV4-1 with TRBJ2-1, with 8 bases matching TRBD2. Germline loops: CDR1 MGHRA, CDR2 YSYEKL. There are 19 residues in the CDR3. With V trimmed by 0 bases and J by 0 bases, 10 bases remained unmatched. The CDR3 reads CASSQDSGGRFNSYNEQFF. Written as DNA, the CDR3 is TGCGCCAGCAGCCAAGATTCGGGGGGGCGCTTTAACTCCTACAATGAGCAGTTCTTC.

This chain uses TRBV3-1 (or the pseudogene TRBV3-2) with TRBJ2-3; tentatively, D is TRBD2 (6 bases). Trimming took 5 bases from V and 6 from J, leaving 18 bases between them. The CDR3 contains 15 residues. Germline loops: CDR1 LGHDT, CDR2 YNNKEL (reference sequence). CDR3 sequence reads: CASSSGPWGVDTQYF. The CDR3 nucleotides read TGTGCCAGCAGCTCCGGACCTTGGGGGGTGGATACGCAGTATTTT.

The V call is TRBV6-2 or TRBV6-3, the J call TRBJ2-3; no definite D call. Trimming shortened V by 2 bases and J by 0 bases, and 3 bases separated the two germline ends. CDR3 length equals 13 residues. Germline V gene sequence: CDR1 MNHEY, CDR2 SVGEGT. As DNA, the CDR3 is TGTGCCAGCAGTTACCTAAGCACAGATACGCAGTATTTT. It is translated as CASSYLSTDTQYF.

The chain links TRBV2 to TRBJ1-5; 11 bases agree with TRBD1. The germline CDR1 and CDR2 sequences are SNHLY and FYNNEI. The CDR3 runs to 14 residues. V lost 6 bases, J lost 6 bases, and 4 bases stayed unmatched. The CDR3 reads CASSGQGAVQPQHF. CDR3 bases: TGTGCCAGCAGCGGACAGGGGGCGGTTCAGCCCCAGCATTTT.

This clone was seen only a few times. CDR3 nucleotide sequence: TGTGCCAGCAGTGGACAGGGCAGCTCCTACGAGCAGTACTTC. Its protein is CASSGQGSSYEQYF. The chain uses TRBV28 and TRBJ2-7; TRBD1 agrees at 8 bases. This CDR3 contains 14 residues. V dropped 5 bases and J dropped 0; count of bases not matched to a gene: 3. CDR1 and CDR2 from the germline V gene are MDHEN and SYDVKM.

This clone was seen a single time. For the CDR3, the DNA is TGTGCCAGCAGCTCCCGGTGGGAGGATACGCAGTATTTT. Encoded protein: CASSSRWEDTQYF. The V call is TRBV5-4, the J call TRBJ2-3; D is possibly TRBD2 (5 bases). This CDR3 region has 13 residues. The V and J ends lost 3 bases and 6 bases respectively, with 11 bases between them. Germline V gives CDR1 SGHNT, CDR2 YYREEE (reference sequence).

The chain uses TRBV6-4 and TRBJ2-7; 7 bases agree with TRBD2. There are 15 residues in the CDR3. The V segment lost 7 bases and the J segment 7 bases; nucleotides outside the gene matches: 16. In germline, CDR1 is MRHNA, CDR2 SNTAGT. CDR3 bases: TGTGCCAGCATCCTGCGAAGGTCCCTCGGGGGGGAGCAGTACTTC. Translation: CASILRRSLGGEQYF.

This sequence joins TRBV6-6 and TRBJ1-2, with TRBD1 as a possible D gene (5 bases). This CDR3 has 14 residues. Germline values: CDR1 MNHNY, CDR2 SVGAGI (reference sequence). The V gene lost 2 bases and the J gene lost 8 bases, with 15 bases spanning the gap. The chain's CDR3 is CASSYVGDGSGYTF. For the CDR3, the DNA is TGTGCCAGCAGTTACGTAGGGGATGGTTCGGGCTACACCTTC.

This clone was seen only once. The V and J genes are TRBV9 and TRBJ2-3; D uncertain. Germline lookup yields CDR1 SGDLS and CDR2 YYNGEE. The CDR3 runs 13 residues. Trimming took 6 bases from V and 2 from J, leaving 10 bases between them. CDR3 in DNA: TGTGCCAGCACAGGTCGTAACACAGATACGCAGTATTTT. Amino acids: CASTGRNTDTQYF.

The chain carries TRBV19 and TRBJ1-5; D may be TRBD1 (6 bases). The germline gives CDR1 LNHDA, CDR2 SQIVND (reference sequence). The V end lost 7 bases, the J end lost 3 bases, and 16 bases lay between the germline ends. There are 15 residues in the CDR3. The CDR3 sequence: CASNKDRDNNQPQHF. The DNA for the CDR3 is TGTGCCAGTAATAAGGACCGGGACAACAATCAGCCCCAGCATTTT.

CDR3 DNA sequence: TGTGCCAGCAGTTACTCTCCGGGAACCACAGATACGCAGTATTTT. Translation gives CASSYSPGTTDTQYF. This rearrangement joins TRBV6-6 to TRBJ2-3, with D tentatively TRBD2 (5 bases). The CDR3 totals 15 residues. Germline V gene lookup returns CDR1 MNHNY and CDR2 SVGAGI (reference sequence). V dropped 0 bases and J dropped 2 bases, with 9 bases sitting between them.

The rearrangement joins TRBV3-1 (or the pseudogene TRBV3-2) to TRBJ1-1, with 8 positions matching TRBD1. Germline loops: CDR1 LGHDT, CDR2 YNNKEL (reference sequence). V was pared by 4 bases and J by 11 bases, with 12 bases of the junction left unmatched. The CDR3 consists of 14 residues. The CDR3 sequence: CASSLDRQGSLAFF. CDR3 bases: TGTGCCAGCAGCCTAGATAGACAGGGGTCGTTGGCTTTCTTT.

This sequence joins TRBV6-5 and TRBJ2-5, with TRBD1 matching 9 bases. Looked up from germline, CDR1 is MNHEY and CDR2 is SVGAGI. J was trimmed by 9 bases and V by 6 bases; bases with no gene match: 14. This CDR3 is 15 amino acids long. CDR3 nucleotides: TGTGCCAGCAGAAAGGACAGGGGAGGTATTATAGCCCAGTACTTC. Its translation is CASRKDRGGIIAQYF.

The gene calls are TRBV7-8 and TRBJ2-7, with D possibly matching TRBD2 (5 bases). V lost 5 bases and J lost 8, with 13 bases in between. The CDR3 length is 12 residues. Germline V gives CDR1 SGHVS, CDR2 FQNEAQ. For the CDR3, the DNA is TGTGCCAGCAGCCAACACGGGGAGCAGCAGTACTTC. Amino acid sequence: CASSQHGEQQYF.

The CDR3, as DNA: TGTGCCAGCAGCCAAGTCGGGACAGGGCTTTATCAGGGCTACACCTTC. The encoded protein is CASSQVGTGLYQGYTF. The chain combines TRBV4-2 with TRBJ1-2; the match to TRBD1 covers 9 bases. Germline V gene lookup returns CDR1 LGHNA and CDR2 YNFKEQ. V shed 1 base, J shed 8 bases, and the junction held 11 bases outside the gene matches. The CDR3 consists of 16 residues.